The rows below give T cell receptor beta chains drawn from one sample of a study of shared clonotypes between healthy human individuals. TCRdb keeps only in-frame clones here, not all; method: immunoSEQ multiplex PCR. The sample contains millions of clones, roughly 95% of which appear only once. The sample consisted of naive CD4+ T cells sorted from blood. Receptors were obtained from a man aged 18 to 29 in good health. Each CDR3 is given with its conserved first and last residue. A D gene is named only where the DNA matches it firmly. Part of the rows lack a size; the others show once, few, many or a class for expanded clones.

clone_size: .; d_call: TRBD1; j_call: TRBJ2-7; v_call: TRBV9; cdr3_aa: CASSAAGTGLYEQYF; cdr3_nt: TGTGCCAGCAGCGCTGCCGGGACAGGGCTGTACGAGCAGTACTTC
clone_size: .; d_call: TRBD1; j_call: TRBJ1-2; v_call: TRBV5-1; cdr3_aa: CASSAGQGGGYTF; cdr3_nt: TGCGCCAGCAGCGCGGGACAGGGTGGTGGCTACACCTTC
clone_size: .; d_call: .; j_call: TRBJ1-2; v_call: TRBV6-5; cdr3_aa: CASRRGHLSYGYTF; cdr3_nt: TGTGCCAGCAGACGGGGACACTTATCCTATGGCTACACCTTC
clone_size: .; d_call: .; j_call: TRBJ1-1; v_call: TRBV7-6; cdr3_aa: CASSVDTNTEAFF; cdr3_nt: TGTGCCAGCAGCGTGGACACGAACACTGAAGCTTTCTTT
clone_size: .; d_call: .; j_call: TRBJ2-5; v_call: TRBV6-5; cdr3_aa: CASSSVGETQYF; cdr3_nt: TGTGCCAGCAGTTCGGTCGGAGAGACCCAGTACTTC
clone_size: .; d_call: .; j_call: TRBJ2-7; v_call: TRBV30; cdr3_aa: CAWSVFTGTAPREQYF; cdr3_nt: TGTGCCTGGAGTGTATTTACCGGGACGGCCCCGCGTGAGCAGTACTTC
clone_size: .; d_call: .; j_call: TRBJ1-2; v_call: TRBV6-5; cdr3_aa: CASSSDGLGDYGYTF; cdr3_nt: TGTGCCAGCAGCTCCGACGGCCTGGGAGACTATGGCTACACCTTC
clone_size: .; d_call: TRBD1; j_call: TRBJ2-3; v_call: TRBV7-9; cdr3_aa: CASSLLRGQGLYFTDTQYF; cdr3_nt: TGTGCCAGCAGCCTGCTGAGGGGACAGGGGTTATATTTTACAGATACGCAGTATTTT
clone_size: .; d_call: .; j_call: TRBJ2-2; v_call: TRBV6-1; cdr3_aa: CATPRRRNTGELFF; cdr3_nt: TGTGCCACCCCGCGCAGGAGGAACACCGGGGAGCTGTTTTTT
clone_size: .; d_call: .; j_call: TRBJ1-2; v_call: TRBV5-4; cdr3_aa: CASSETHYGYTF; cdr3_nt: TGTGCCAGCAGCGAAACGCACTATGGCTACACCTTC
clone_size: .; d_call: .; j_call: TRBJ1-4; v_call: TRBV6-1; cdr3_aa: CASSLQTEKLFF; cdr3_nt: TGTGCCAGCAGTCTCCAAACCGAAAAACTGTTTTTT
clone_size: .; d_call: .; j_call: TRBJ2-7; v_call: TRBV6-5; cdr3_aa: CASSTTVGEQYF; cdr3_nt: TGTGCCAGCAGTACAACAGTGGGCGAGCAGTACTTC
clone_size: .; d_call: TRBD1; j_call: TRBJ2-4; v_call: TRBV27; cdr3_aa: CASSSWWTGGSLAKNIQYF; cdr3_nt: TGTGCCAGCAGTTCATGGTGGACAGGGGGTTCTTTGGCCAAAAACATTCAGTACTTC
clone_size: .; d_call: TRBD1; j_call: TRBJ1-4; v_call: TRBV4-3; cdr3_aa: CASSQDIGGTGRVEKLFF; cdr3_nt: TGCGCCAGCAGCCAAGATATCGGCGGGACAGGTCGAGTTGAAAAACTGTTTTTT
clone_size: .; d_call: TRBD1; j_call: TRBJ1-6; v_call: TRBV10-3; cdr3_aa: CAITDRQGDSPLHF; cdr3_nt: TGTGCCATCACTGATCGACAGGGTGATTCACCCCTCCACTTT
clone_size: .; d_call: TRBD1; j_call: TRBJ1-4; v_call: TRBV28; cdr3_aa: CASSQPGGSNEKLFF; cdr3_nt: TGTGCCAGCAGTCAGCCAGGGGGCTCTAATGAAAAACTGTTTTTT
clone_size: .; d_call: TRBD2; j_call: TRBJ2-3; v_call: TRBV5-1; cdr3_aa: CASSQSGTYSTDTQYF; cdr3_nt: TGCGCCAGCAGCCAAAGCGGGACCTACAGCACAGATACGCAGTATTTT
clone_size: .; d_call: .; j_call: TRBJ2-3; v_call: TRBV7-9; cdr3_aa: CASSLSFGSTDTQYF; cdr3_nt: TGTGCCAGCAGCTTAAGTTTCGGTAGCACAGATACGCAGTATTTT
clone_size: .; d_call: TRBD1; j_call: TRBJ1-2; v_call: TRBV5-4; cdr3_aa: CASSLLDRGRPLDYGYTF; cdr3_nt: TGTGCCAGCAGCTTGTTGGACAGGGGGCGCCCGCTAGACTATGGCTACACCTTC
clone_size: .; d_call: .; j_call: TRBJ2-4; v_call: TRBV12-1; cdr3_aa: CASSLIGGDLPRGNIQYF; cdr3_nt: TGTGCCAGCAGCTTAATTGGAGGGGACCTCCCGCGCGGGAACATTCAGTACTTC
clone_size: few; d_call: TRBD2; j_call: TRBJ2-5; v_call: TRBV9; cdr3_aa: CASSAGTSGGETQYF; cdr3_nt: TGTGCCAGCAGCGCTGGGACTAGCGGGGGTGAGACCCAGTACTTC
clone_size: once; d_call: .; j_call: TRBJ2-7; v_call: TRBV25-1; cdr3_aa: CASRGGTDYYEQYF; cdr3_nt: TGTGCCAGCAGAGGAGGGACGGACTACTACGAGCAGTACTTC
clone_size: .; d_call: .; j_call: TRBJ2-7; v_call: TRBV7-2; cdr3_aa: CASSLGRGWEQYF; cdr3_nt: TGTGCCAGCAGCTTAGGTAGGGGCTGGGAGCAGTACTTC
clone_size: .; d_call: .; j_call: TRBJ2-7; v_call: TRBV7-6; cdr3_aa: CASSLAGRGSYEQYF; cdr3_nt: TGTGCCAGCAGCTTAGCGGGCAGGGGCTCCTACGAGCAGTACTTC
clone_size: .; d_call: TRBD1; j_call: TRBJ1-3; v_call: TRBV18; cdr3_aa: CASSRTGAGNTIYF; cdr3_nt: TGTGCCAGCTCGCGGACAGGGGCCGGAAACACCATATATTTT
clone_size: .; d_call: TRBD1; j_call: TRBJ2-1; v_call: TRBV7-2; cdr3_aa: CASSKTGAWSNEQFF; cdr3_nt: TGTGCCAGCAGCAAAACAGGGGCTTGGAGCAATGAGCAGTTCTTC
clone_size: once; d_call: .; j_call: TRBJ2-7; v_call: TRBV6-5; cdr3_aa: CASSYIVYEQYF; cdr3_nt: TGTGCCAGCAGTTACATAGTGTACGAGCAGTACTTC
clone_size: .; d_call: .; j_call: TRBJ2-2; v_call: TRBV5-1; cdr3_aa: CASSLSATQTNTGELFF; cdr3_nt: TGCGCCAGCAGCTTGTCAGCTACCCAAACGAACACCGGGGAGCTGTTTTTT
clone_size: once; d_call: .; j_call: TRBJ2-5; v_call: TRBV2; cdr3_aa: CASSDPEAQYF; cdr3_nt: TGTGCCAGCAGTGATCCGGAGGCCCAGTACTTC